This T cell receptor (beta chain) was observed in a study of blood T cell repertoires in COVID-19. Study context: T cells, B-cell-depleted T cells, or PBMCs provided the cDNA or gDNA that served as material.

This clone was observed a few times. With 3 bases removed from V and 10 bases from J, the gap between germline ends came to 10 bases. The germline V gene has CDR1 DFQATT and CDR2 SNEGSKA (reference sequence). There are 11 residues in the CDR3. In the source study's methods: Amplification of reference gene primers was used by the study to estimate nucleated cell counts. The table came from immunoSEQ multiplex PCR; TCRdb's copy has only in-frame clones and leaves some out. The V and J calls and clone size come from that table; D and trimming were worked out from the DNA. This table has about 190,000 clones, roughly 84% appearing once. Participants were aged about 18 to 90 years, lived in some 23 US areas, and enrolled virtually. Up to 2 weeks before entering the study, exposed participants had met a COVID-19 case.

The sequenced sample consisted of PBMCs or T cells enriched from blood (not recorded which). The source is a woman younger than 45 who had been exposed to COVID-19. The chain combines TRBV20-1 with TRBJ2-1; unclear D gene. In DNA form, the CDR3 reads TGCAGTGCTAGGAGGTCCCGGGAGCAGTTCTTC. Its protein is CSARRSREQFF.